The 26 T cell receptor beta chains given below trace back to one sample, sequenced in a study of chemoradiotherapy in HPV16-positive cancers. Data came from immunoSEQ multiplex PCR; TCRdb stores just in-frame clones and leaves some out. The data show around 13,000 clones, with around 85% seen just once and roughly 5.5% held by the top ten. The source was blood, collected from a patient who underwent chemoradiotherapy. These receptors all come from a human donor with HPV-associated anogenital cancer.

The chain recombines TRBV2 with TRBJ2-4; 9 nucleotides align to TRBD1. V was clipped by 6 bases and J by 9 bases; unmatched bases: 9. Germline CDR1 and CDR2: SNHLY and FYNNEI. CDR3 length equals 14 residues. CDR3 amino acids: CASRDSTGGGIQYF. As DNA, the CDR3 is TGTGCCAGCAGGGACTCGACAGGGGGGGGCATTCAGTACTTC.

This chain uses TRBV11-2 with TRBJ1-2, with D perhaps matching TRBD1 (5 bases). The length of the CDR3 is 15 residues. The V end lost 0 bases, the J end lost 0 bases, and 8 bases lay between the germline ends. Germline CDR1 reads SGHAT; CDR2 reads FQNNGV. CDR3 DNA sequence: TGTGCCAGCAGCTTAGATATGGGGGCTAACTATGGCTACACCTTC. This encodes CASSLDMGANYGYTF.

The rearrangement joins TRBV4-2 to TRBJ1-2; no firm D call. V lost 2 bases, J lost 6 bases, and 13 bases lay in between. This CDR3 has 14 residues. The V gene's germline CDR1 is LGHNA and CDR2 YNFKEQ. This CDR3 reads CASSQPGQTDGYTF. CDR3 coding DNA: TGTGCCAGCAGCCAACCAGGCCAAACGGATGGCTACACCTTC.

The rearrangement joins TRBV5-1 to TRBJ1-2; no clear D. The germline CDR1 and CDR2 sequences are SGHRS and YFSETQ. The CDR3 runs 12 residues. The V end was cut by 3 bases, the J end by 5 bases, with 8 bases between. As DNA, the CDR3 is TGCGCCAGCAGCTCGGACCGATATGGCTACACCTTC. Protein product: CASSSDRYGYTF.

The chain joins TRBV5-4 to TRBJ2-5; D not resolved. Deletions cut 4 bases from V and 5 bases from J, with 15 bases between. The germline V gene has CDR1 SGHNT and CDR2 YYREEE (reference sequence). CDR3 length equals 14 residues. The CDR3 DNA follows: TGTGCCAGCAGCAGGGAACCCCATAGGGAGACCCAGTACTTC. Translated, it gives CASSREPHRETQYF.

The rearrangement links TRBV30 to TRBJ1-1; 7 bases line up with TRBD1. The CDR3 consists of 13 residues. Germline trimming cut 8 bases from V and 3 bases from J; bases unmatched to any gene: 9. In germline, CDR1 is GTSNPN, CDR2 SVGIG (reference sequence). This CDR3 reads CARKPGQYTEAFF. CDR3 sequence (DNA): TGTGCCCGGAAGCCGGGACAGTACACTGAAGCTTTCTTT. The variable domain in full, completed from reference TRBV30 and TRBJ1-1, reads SQTIHQWPATLVQPVGSPLSLECTVEGTSNPNLYWYRQAAGRGLQLLFYSVGIGQISSEVPQNLSASRPQDRQFILSSKKLLLSDSGFYLCARKPGQYTEAFFGQGTRLTVV.

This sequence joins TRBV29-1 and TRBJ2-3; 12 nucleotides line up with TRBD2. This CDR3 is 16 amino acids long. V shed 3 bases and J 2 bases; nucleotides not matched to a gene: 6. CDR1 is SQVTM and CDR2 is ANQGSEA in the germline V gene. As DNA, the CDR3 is TGCAGCGTTGAGACTAGCGGGGGACCGAACACAGATACGCAGTATTTT. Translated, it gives CSVETSGGPNTDTQYF.

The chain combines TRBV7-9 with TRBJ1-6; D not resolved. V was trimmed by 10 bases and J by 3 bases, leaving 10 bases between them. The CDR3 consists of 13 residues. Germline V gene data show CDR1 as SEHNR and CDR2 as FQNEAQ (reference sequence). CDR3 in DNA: TGTGCCACCGAGTTTTGCTATAATTCACCCCTCCACTTT. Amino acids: CATEFCYNSPLHF.

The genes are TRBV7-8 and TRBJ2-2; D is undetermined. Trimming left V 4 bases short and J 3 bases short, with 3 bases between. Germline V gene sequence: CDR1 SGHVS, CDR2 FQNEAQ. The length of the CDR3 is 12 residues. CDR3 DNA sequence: TGTGCCAGCAGCTCCCACACCGGGGAGCTGTTTTTT. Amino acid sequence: CASSSHTGELFF.

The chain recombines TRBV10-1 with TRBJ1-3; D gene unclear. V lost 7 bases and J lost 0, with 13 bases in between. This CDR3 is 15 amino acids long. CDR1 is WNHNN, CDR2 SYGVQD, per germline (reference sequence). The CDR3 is CASTEGELSGNTIYF. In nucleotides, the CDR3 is TGCGCCAGCACCGAGGGCGAACTCTCTGGAAACACCATATATTTT.

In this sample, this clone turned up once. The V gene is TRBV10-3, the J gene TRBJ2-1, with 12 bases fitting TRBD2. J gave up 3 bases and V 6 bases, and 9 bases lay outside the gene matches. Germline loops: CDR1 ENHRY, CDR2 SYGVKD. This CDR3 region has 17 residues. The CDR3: CAIRASGGAMSYNEQFF. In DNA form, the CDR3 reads TGTGCCATCAGGGCTAGCGGGGGGGCCATGAGCTACAATGAGCAGTTCTTC.

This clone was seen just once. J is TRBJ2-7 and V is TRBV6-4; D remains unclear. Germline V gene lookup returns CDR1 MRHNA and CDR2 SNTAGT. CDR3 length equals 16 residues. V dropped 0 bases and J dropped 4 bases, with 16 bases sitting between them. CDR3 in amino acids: CASSDSDRLTNYEQYV. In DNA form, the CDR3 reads TGTGCCAGCAGTGACTCGGATCGTCTAACTAATTACGAGCAGTACGTC.

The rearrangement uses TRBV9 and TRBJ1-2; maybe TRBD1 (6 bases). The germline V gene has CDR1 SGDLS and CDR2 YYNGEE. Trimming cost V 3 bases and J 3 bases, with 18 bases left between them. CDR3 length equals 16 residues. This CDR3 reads CASSETGQSLDYGYTF. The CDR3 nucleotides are TGTGCCAGCAGCGAAACGGGACAAAGTTTAGACTATGGCTACACCTTC.

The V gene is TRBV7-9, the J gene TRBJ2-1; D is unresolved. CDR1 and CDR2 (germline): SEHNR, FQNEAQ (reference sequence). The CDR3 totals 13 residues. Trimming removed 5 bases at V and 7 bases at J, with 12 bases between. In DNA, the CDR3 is TGTGCCAGCAGCGCCCGGGTGGGGAATGAGCAGTTCTTC. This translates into CASSARVGNEQFF.

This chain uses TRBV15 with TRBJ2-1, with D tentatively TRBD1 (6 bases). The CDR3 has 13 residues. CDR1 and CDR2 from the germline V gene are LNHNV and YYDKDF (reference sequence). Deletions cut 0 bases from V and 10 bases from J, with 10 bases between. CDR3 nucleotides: TGTGCCACCAGCAGAGACAGGGGACGGGAGCAGTTCTTC. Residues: CATSRDRGREQFF. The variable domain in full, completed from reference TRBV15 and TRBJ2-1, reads DAMVIQNPRYQVTQFGKPVTLSCSQTLNHNVMYWYQQKSSQAPKLLFHYYDKDFNNEADTPDNFQSRRPNTSFCFLDIRSPGLGDTAMYLCATSRDRGREQFFGPGTRLTVL.

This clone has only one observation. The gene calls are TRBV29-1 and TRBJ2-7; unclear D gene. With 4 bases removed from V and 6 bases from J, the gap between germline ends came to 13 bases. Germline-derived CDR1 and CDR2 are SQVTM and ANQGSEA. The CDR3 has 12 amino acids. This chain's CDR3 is CSVAETLVEQYF. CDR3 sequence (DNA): TGCAGCGTTGCCGAGACCTTGGTCGAGCAGTACTTC.

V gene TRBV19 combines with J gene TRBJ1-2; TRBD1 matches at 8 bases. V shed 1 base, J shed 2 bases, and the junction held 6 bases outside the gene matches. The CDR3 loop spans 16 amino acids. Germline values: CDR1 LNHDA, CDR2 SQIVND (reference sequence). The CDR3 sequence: CASSIVAGGANYGYTF. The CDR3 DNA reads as TGTGCCAGTAGTATAGTGGCAGGGGGCGCGAACTATGGCTACACCTTC.

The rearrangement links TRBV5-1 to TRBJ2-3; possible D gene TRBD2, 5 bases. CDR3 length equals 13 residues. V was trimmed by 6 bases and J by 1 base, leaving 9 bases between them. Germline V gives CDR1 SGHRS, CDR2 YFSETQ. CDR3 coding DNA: TGCGCCAGCAAAAGGACTGGCACAGATACGCAGTATTTT. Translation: CASKRTGTDTQYF.

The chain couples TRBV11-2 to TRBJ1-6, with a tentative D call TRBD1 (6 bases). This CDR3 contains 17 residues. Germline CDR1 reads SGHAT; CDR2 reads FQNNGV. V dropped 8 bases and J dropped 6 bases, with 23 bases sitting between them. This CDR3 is CASGPLRGPDRNSPLHF. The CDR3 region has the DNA TGTGCCAGCGGACCACTCAGGGGCCCTGATCGTAATTCACCCCTCCACTTT.

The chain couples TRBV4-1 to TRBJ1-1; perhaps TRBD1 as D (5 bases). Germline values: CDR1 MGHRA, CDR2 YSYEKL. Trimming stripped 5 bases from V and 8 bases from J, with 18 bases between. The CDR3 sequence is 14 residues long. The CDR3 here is CASSSQTELREAFF. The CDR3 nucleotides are TGCGCCAGCAGCTCACAGACAGAGCTGAGGGAAGCTTTCTTT.

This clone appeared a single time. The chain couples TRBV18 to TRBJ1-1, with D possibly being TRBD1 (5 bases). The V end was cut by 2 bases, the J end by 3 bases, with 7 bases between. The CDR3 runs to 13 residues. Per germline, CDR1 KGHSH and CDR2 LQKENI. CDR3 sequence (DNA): TGTGCCAGCTCACCAAGGGGAGACACTGAAGCTTTCTTT. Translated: CASSPRGDTEAFF.

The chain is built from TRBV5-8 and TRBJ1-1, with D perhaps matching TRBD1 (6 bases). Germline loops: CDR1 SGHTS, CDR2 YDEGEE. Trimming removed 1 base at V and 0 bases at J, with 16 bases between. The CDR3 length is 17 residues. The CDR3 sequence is CASSLKGQGTMNTEAFF. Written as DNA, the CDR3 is TGTGCCAGCAGCTTGAAGGGGCAGGGGACGATGAACACTGAAGCTTTCTTT.

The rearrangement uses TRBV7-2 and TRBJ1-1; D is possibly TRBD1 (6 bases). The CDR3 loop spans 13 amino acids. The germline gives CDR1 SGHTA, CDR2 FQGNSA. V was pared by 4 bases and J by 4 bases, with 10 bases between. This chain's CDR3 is CASSYRVSTEAFF. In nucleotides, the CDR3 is TGTGCCAGCAGCTACAGGGTGAGCACTGAAGCTTTCTTT.

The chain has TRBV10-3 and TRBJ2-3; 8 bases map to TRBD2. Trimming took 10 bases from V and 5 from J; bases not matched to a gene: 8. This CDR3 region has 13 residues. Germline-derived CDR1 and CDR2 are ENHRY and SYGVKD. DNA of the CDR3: TGTGCCACCGCTCCCGGGGGGGGAGATACGCAGTATTTT. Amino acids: CATAPGGGDTQYF.

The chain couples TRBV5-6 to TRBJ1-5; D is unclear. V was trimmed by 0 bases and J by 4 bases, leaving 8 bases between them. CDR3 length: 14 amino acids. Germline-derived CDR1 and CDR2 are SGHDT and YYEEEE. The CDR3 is CASSLVSENQPQHF. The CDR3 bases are TGTGCCAGCAGCTTGGTATCAGAGAATCAGCCCCAGCATTTT.

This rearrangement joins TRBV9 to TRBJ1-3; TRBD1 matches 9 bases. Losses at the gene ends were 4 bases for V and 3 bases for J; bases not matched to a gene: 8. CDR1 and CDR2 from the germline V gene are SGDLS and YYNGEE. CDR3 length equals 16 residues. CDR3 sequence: CASSISQGAGGNTIYF. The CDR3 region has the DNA TGTGCCAGCAGCATCTCACAGGGGGCTGGTGGAAACACCATATATTTT.